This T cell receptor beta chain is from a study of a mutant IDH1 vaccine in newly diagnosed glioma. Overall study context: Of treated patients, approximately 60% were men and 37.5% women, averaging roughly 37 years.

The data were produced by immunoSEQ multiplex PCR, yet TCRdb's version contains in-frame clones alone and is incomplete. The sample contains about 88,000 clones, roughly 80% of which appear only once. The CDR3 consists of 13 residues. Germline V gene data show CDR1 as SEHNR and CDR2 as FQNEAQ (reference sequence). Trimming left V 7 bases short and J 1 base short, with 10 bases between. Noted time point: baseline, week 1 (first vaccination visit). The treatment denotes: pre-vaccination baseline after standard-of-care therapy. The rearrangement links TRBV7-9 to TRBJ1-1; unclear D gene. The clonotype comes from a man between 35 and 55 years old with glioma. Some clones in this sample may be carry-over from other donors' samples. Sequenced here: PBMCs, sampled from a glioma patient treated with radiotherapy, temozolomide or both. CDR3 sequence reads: CASNPDGNTEAFF. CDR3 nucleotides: TGTGCCAGCAATCCGGACGGGAACACTGAAGCTTTCTTT.